This T cell receptor beta chain comes out of a study of OX40 agonist ivuxolimab in advanced cancers. The V end was cut by 3 bases, the J end by 9 bases, with 9 bases between. The CDR3 has 12 residues. CDR1 and CDR2 (germline): MNHEY, SMNVEV (reference sequence). As to this clone: Its antigen is unidentified.

Study results and limitations: Antigen targets of the expanded peripheral T cells went undetermined. Dosing at 0.1 to 3.0 mg/kg was accompanied by clonal expansion of CD4+ and CD8+ blood T cells by week 6.

Data came from immunoSEQ multiplex PCR; TCRdb stores just in-frame clones and leaves some out. There are roughly 79,000 clones in the sample; under 95% occur only once, and 1.5% to 2% lies in the top ten. This receptor was identified in an adult with an advanced solid tumor such as melanoma, head and neck, liver or kidney cancer. This sequence joins TRBV27 and TRBJ2-1; D is uncertain. The sample here was CD4+ or CD8+ T cells sorted from blood, taken in a trial of the OX40 agonist ivuxolimab. CDR3 in DNA: TGTGCCAGCAGTTTGCTCGGCTTTGAGCAGTTCTTC. Encoded protein: CASSLLGFEQFF.